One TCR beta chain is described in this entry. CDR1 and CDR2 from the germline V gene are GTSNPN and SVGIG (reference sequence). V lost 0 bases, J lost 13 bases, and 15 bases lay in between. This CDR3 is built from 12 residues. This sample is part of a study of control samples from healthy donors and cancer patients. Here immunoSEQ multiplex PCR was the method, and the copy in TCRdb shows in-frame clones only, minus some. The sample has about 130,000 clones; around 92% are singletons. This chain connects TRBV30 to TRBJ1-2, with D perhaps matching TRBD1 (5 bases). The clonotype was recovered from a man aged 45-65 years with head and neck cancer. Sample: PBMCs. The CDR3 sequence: CAWSVPRDSSTF. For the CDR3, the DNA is TGTGCCTGGAGTGTGCCCCGGGACTCCAGCACCTTC. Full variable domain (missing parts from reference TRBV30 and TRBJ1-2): SQTIHQWPATLVQPVGSPLSLECTVEGTSNPNLYWYRQAAGRGLQLLFYSVGIGQISSEVPQNLSASRPQDRQFILSSKKLLLSDSGFYLCAWSVPRDSSTFGSGTRLTVV.